This TCR beta chain was sequenced during a study of blood T cell repertoires in COVID-19. For the study at large: Samples came from the United States, Italy and Spain, spanning acute and convalescent COVID-19. PBMCs, B-cell-depleted T cells, or T cells were the source of the cDNA or gDNA that made up the material.

Sequencing was performed with immunoSEQ multiplex PCR; in TCRdb, only in-frame clones are kept and a portion is missing. The repertoire has 150,000 to 200,000 clones, more than 65% of them found once; the top ten carry 17%. This CDR3 region has 13 residues. Trimming shortened V by 5 bases and J by 6 bases, and 13 bases separated the two germline ends. Looked up from germline, CDR1 is SGHAT and CDR2 is FQDESV (reference sequence). This clone was seen more than once but under ten times. The chain joins TRBV11-1 to TRBJ1-1; D is possibly TRBD1 (5 bases). Sequenced material: PBMCs or T cells enriched from blood (not recorded which). The origin of this receptor is a woman aged 45 to 65 with acute COVID-19. CDR3 region: CASSTAEGAEAFF. In DNA, the CDR3 is TGTGCCAGCAGCACGGCCGAAGGGGCTGAAGCTTTCTTT.